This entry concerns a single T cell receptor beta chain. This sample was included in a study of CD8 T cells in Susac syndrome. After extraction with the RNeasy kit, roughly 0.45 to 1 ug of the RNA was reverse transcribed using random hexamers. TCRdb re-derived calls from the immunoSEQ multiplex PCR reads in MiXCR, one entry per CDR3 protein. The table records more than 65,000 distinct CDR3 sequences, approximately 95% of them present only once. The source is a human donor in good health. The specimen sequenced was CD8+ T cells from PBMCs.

This CDR3 is CSVLQGAFSGANVLTF. CDR3 DNA sequence: TGCAGCGTATTACAGGGGGCTTTTTCTGGGGCCAACGTCCTGACTTTC. The chain recombines TRBV29-1 with TRBJ2-6, with 9 positions matching TRBD1. Unmatched junction bases numbered 7, after V lost 6 bases and J lost 1 base. In germline, CDR1 is SQVTM, CDR2 ANQGSEA. The CDR3 is 16 amino acids.